These 23 T cell receptor beta chains were all obtained from the same sample, sequenced in a study of T cells in women clearing cervical HPV infection. Data came from immunoSEQ multiplex PCR; TCRdb stores just in-frame clones and leaves some out. This table lists some 30,000 clones. The source material was blood buffy coat. The receptors shown here come from a woman aged 18 to 75 with a cervical HPV16 infection that either progressed to CIN3+ or cleared (not recorded which).

In regard to this clone: Read data end 3 residues before the CDR3 end; the end is taken from the germline J gene. The genes are TRBV20-1 and TRBJ2-2; D is perhaps TRBD2 (5 bases). The CDR3 runs 15 residues. Germline loops: CDR1 DFQATT, CDR2 SNEGSKA (reference sequence). The ends were cut back, 5 bases at V and 0 bases at J, with 13 bases in the middle. The CDR3 protein is CSAPPAASNTGELFF. The covered CDR3 bases are TGCAGTGCTCCCCCAGCGGCTTCGAACACCGGGGAG.

In regard to this clone: The read terminates 3 residues before the CDR3 end, so the remaining end is supplied by the germline J gene. This chain uses TRBV6-1 with TRBJ2-3; 10 bases line up with TRBD1. Germline V gives CDR1 MNHNS, CDR2 SASEGT. The CDR3 extends over 16 amino acids. The CDR3 bases that were read are TGTGCCAGCAGTGTACCGGGACAGGGGTTCAGGCAGCCG. This gives the protein CASSVPGQGFRQP. The full CDR3 is CASSVPGQGFRQPQYF.

With regard to this clone: The missing CDR3 end, 3 residues past where the read stops, is filled in from the germline J gene. V and J are TRBV13 and TRBJ1-1; tentative D call: TRBD1 (6 bases). The CDR3 runs 15 residues. V shed 0 bases and J shed 1 base, with 9 bases lying between them. Germline V gene lookup returns CDR1 PRHDT and CDR2 FYEKMQ (reference sequence). The CDR3 here is CASSLGTGWNTEAFF. The sequenced part of the CDR3 DNA is TGTGCCAGCAGCTTAGGCACAGGGTGGAACACTGAA.

Note on this clone: Coverage ceases 3 residues before the CDR3 finishes, and the germline J gene fills in the end. This rearrangement joins TRBV29-1 to TRBJ2-7; maybe TRBD2 (6 bases). The V gene lost 2 bases and the J gene lost 3 bases, with 11 bases spanning the gap. Per germline, CDR1 SQVTM and CDR2 ANQGSEA. CDR3 length: 13 amino acids. The covered CDR3 bases are TGCAGCGTTGAATGGGGGGTTGGCTACGAG. It yields the protein CSVEWGVGYE. The CDR3, in full, reads CSVEWGVGYEQYF.

For this clone: The read ends 3 residues early relative to the CDR3; the germline J gene fills the gap. V gene TRBV11-1 combines with J gene TRBJ1-1, with TRBD1 matching over 9 bases. Germline V gene data show CDR1 as SGHAT and CDR2 as FQDESV (reference sequence). The CDR3 has 15 amino acids. V lost 5 bases and J lost 5; bases outside the gene matches: 9. The CDR3 loop reads CASSRAGTGQTEAFF. The CDR3 bases that were read are TGTGCCAGCAGCCGTGCTGGGACAGGGCAAACTGAA.

Concerning this clone: The CDR3 is cut off 3 residues early in the read; its end comes from the germline J gene. The chain joins TRBV5-1 to TRBJ2-3; D possibly corresponds to TRBD2 (5 bases). There are 14 residues in the CDR3. Per germline, CDR1 SGHRS and CDR2 YFSETQ. V lost 7 bases and J lost 1, with 13 bases in between. The CDR3 spells CASRKDSGTDTQYF. Partial CDR3 DNA: TGCGCCAGCCGAAAGGACTCTGGCACAGATACG.

Note on this clone: Coverage ceases 3 residues before the CDR3 finishes, and the germline J gene fills in the end. This chain joins TRBV5-5 and TRBJ2-7; 10 positions match TRBD1. Per the germline V gene, CDR1 is SGHKS and CDR2 is YYEKEE (reference sequence). The CDR3 spans 15 residues. V dropped 4 bases and J dropped 0; count of bases not matched to a gene: 4. Incomplete CDR3 DNA: TGTGCCAGCAGCAAAGGGACAGGGGCCTCCTACGAG. Translating it yields CASSKGTGASYE. The entire CDR3 sequence reads CASSKGTGASYEQYF.

As regards this clone: The read terminates 3 residues ahead of where the CDR3 ends, so the germline J gene completes it. V is TRBV10-1 and J is TRBJ2-3, with TRBD2 matching 15 bases. V was pared by 2 bases and J by 6 bases, with 9 bases of the junction left unmatched. The CDR3 is made up of 18 amino acids. Germline assignment: CDR1 WNHNN and CDR2 SYGVQD (reference sequence). This chain's CDR3 is CASSEGGTSGGREDTQYF. Partial CDR3 DNA: TGCGCCAGCAGTGAGGGCGGGACTAGCGGGGGGCGGGAGGATACG.

This clone is medium-sized (0.01 to 0.1%) by frequency. Coverage ceases 3 residues before the CDR3 finishes, and the germline J gene fills in the end. The V gene is TRBV11-3, the J gene TRBJ2-1, with TRBD1 matching over 9 bases. Germline CDR1 reads SGHNT; CDR2 reads YENEEA. The CDR3 is 15 residues long. Losses at the gene ends were 4 bases for V and 2 bases for J; bases not matched to a gene: 3. CDR3 protein: CASSYGTGTYNEQFF. The sequenced CDR3 bases are TGTGCCAGCAGCTACGGGACAGGGACCTACAATGAG. The full variable domain, with the rest looked up from reference TRBV11-3 and TRBJ2-1, is EAGVVQSPRYKIIEKKQPVAFWCNPISGHNTLYWYLQNLGQGPELLIRYENEEAVDDSQLPKDRFSAERLKGVDSTLKIQPAELGDSAVYLCASSYGTGTYNEQFFGPGTRLTVL.

A word on this clone: The CDR3 end lies 3 residues beyond the end of the read and is filled in from the germline J gene. This chain uses TRBV19 with TRBJ2-2; TRBD2 might be the D (5 bases). This CDR3 is built from 16 residues. Germline loops: CDR1 LNHDA, CDR2 SQIVND (reference sequence). The germline V and J ends were trimmed by 7 bases and 1 base, with 16 bases remaining between them. The CDR3 reads CASTGSRPLNTGELFF. The CDR3 bases that were read are TGTGCCAGTACGGGGTCCAGGCCGCTGAACACCGGGGAG.

About this clone: The read finishes 3 residues shy of the CDR3 end, and the germline J gene is used to complete it. This chain connects TRBV7-2 to TRBJ2-3; tentatively, D is TRBD2 (5 bases). From germline, CDR1 is SGHTA and CDR2 FQGNSA. The CDR3 is 16 residues long. This CDR3 is CASSLAGDYPGETQYF. The DNA read from the CDR3 is TGTGCCAGCAGCTTAGCGGGAGACTATCCGGGTGAGACG.

With respect to this clone: The read ends 3 residues before the CDR3 terminus; that terminus is restored from the germline J gene. V and J are TRBV14 and TRBJ2-3, with 12 bases matching TRBD2. CDR1 is SGHDN and CDR2 is FVKESK in the germline V gene. With V trimmed by 6 bases and J by 1 base, 2 bases remained unmatched. CDR3 length equals 15 residues. The CDR3 DNA, read in part, is TGTGCCAGCAGTCGGACTAGCGGGGGCACAGATACG. Its protein is CASSRTSGGTDT. The entire CDR3 protein reads CASSRTSGGTDTQYF.

The chain's CDR3 is CAWSEVFTEAFF. The covered CDR3 bases are TGTGCCTGGAGTGAGGTGTTCACTGAA. V usage is TRBV30 and J usage is TRBJ1-1, with unresolved D. The read ends 3 residues early relative to the CDR3; the germline J gene fills the gap. V gave up 1 base and J gave up 4 bases, with 7 bases separating them. The CDR3 covers 12 residues. CDR1 is GTSNPN, CDR2 SVGIG, per germline (reference sequence).

Regarding this clone: The CDR3 end lies 3 residues beyond the end of the read and is filled in from the germline J gene. The chain combines TRBV20-1 with TRBJ1-5; D remains unclear. Germline loops: CDR1 DFQATT, CDR2 SNEGSKA (reference sequence). V was cut by 0 bases and J by 9 bases, with 12 bases left in between. The CDR3 covers 13 residues. The DNA read from the CDR3 is TGCAGTGCTAGAGATCGGTTCGGTAGGCCC. Translated, it gives CSARDRFGRP. Given in full, the CDR3 is CSARDRFGRPQHF.

For this clone: The sequenced fragment ends 3 residues before the CDR3 boundary, so the rest is inferred from the germline J gene. J is TRBJ1-2 and V is TRBV7-9; D uncertain. Germline CDR1 is SEHNR and CDR2 is FQNEAQ (reference sequence). This CDR3 is built from 14 residues. The CDR3 DNA, read in part, is TGTGCCAGCAGCTTCTCTAGCGGCTACAATGAC. Translation gives CASSFSSGYND. The CDR3 in full is CASSFSSGYNDYTF.

Details on this clone: Read data end 3 residues before the CDR3 end; the end is taken from the germline J gene. The rearrangement links TRBV23-1 to TRBJ1-4; TRBD1 matches 7 bases. TRBV23-1 has ORF status, its function being uncertain. The CDR3 has 18 residues. CDR3 in amino acids: CASSQSRGGPLVLSPLFF. The part of the CDR3 DNA that was read is TGCGCCAGCAGTCAATCGCGAGGGGGCCCGCTGGTTCTTTCACCA.

The part of the CDR3 DNA that was read is TGTGCCAGTACGGGACAGGGGGTGTCACCA. It specifies CASTGQGVSP. The full CDR3 reads CASTGQGVSPLFF. The chain couples TRBV19 to TRBJ1-4; 11 bases line up with TRBD1. The read gets to within 3 residues of the CDR3 end, and the germline J gene fills in the rest. This CDR3 region has 13 residues. Germline V gives CDR1 LNHDA, CDR2 SQIVND (reference sequence). The variable domain in full, completed from reference TRBV19 and TRBJ1-4, reads DGGITQSPKYLFRKEGQNVTLSCEQNLNHDAMYWYRQDPGQGLRLIYYSQIVNDFQKGDIAEGYSVSREKKESFPLTVTSAQKNPTAFYLCASTGQGVSPLFFGSGTQLSVL.

CDR3 DNA, as far as it was read: TGCGCCAGCACTGGACAGCCCTCCGTAGCTAACTATGGC. It translates to CASTGQPSVANYG. In full, the CDR3 is CASTGQPSVANYGYTF. This rearrangement joins TRBV5-1 to TRBJ1-2, with a tentative D call TRBD1 (6 bases). Read coverage stops 3 residues before the CDR3 terminus; the germline J gene supplies the remainder. Germline CDR1 SGHRS, CDR2 YFSETQ. V lost 6 bases, J lost 0 bases, and 18 bases lay in between. This CDR3 has 16 residues.

On this clone: The missing CDR3 end, 3 residues past where the read stops, is filled in from the germline J gene. The gene calls are TRBV20-1 and TRBJ2-1; TRBD2 aligns across 10 bases. CDR1 is DFQATT, CDR2 SNEGSKA, per germline (reference sequence). V lost 2 bases and J lost 4; bases outside the gene matches: 5. This CDR3 comprises 15 residues. CDR3 bases read: TGCAGTGCTAGAACCCTAGCGGGGGTGTACAATGAG. Encoded protein: CSARTLAGVYNE. The CDR3 in its entirety is CSARTLAGVYNEQFF.

With regard to this clone: The CDR3 is cut off 3 residues early in the read; its end comes from the germline J gene. The chain recombines TRBV29-1 with TRBJ2-7, with 9 bases matching TRBD2. Germline V gene lookup returns CDR1 SQVTM and CDR2 ANQGSEA. Germline trimming cut 5 bases from V and 0 bases from J; bases unmatched to any gene: 5. The CDR3 consists of 14 residues. CDR3 sequence: CSVNSGGTSYEQYF. CDR3 DNA (partial): TGCAGCGTTAATAGCGGGGGCACCTCCTACGAG.

Notes on this clone: The DNA ends 3 residues before the CDR3 does, and the rest of the CDR3 is filled in from the germline J gene. The J gene is TRBJ2-1, the V gene TRBV7-2, with D possibly TRBD2 on 5 matching bases. The V gene's germline CDR1 is SGHTA and CDR2 FQGNSA. The CDR3 consists of 15 residues. V lost 3 bases to trimming and J lost 3 bases, with 12 bases between them. The part of the CDR3 DNA that was read is TGTGCCAGCAGCTTCGAAGCGGCTATCTACAATGAG. The encoded protein is CASSFEAAIYNE. The whole CDR3 sequence is CASSFEAAIYNEQFF.

Notes on this clone: The read halts 3 residues ahead of the CDR3 end, with the missing end drawn from the germline J gene. V gene TRBV18 combines with J gene TRBJ1-4, with TRBD1 matching 9 bases. Germline V lookup: CDR1 KGHSH, CDR2 LQKENI. There are 16 residues in the CDR3. CDR3 residues: CASSPIEGQGTNVLFF. The sequenced CDR3 bases are TGTGCCAGCTCACCGATAGAGGGACAGGGAACCAACGTA.

About this clone: The observed sequence ends 3 residues before the CDR3 terminus, with the missing tail filled in from the germline J gene. This chain connects TRBV30 to TRBJ2-5, with TRBD1 identical over 9 bases. The trim removed 0 bases at V and 5 bases at J, leaving 7 bases unmatched. CDR1 is GTSNPN, CDR2 SVGIG, per germline (reference sequence). The CDR3 has 15 residues. Incomplete CDR3 DNA: TGTGCCTGGAGTGTAGGACAGGGGATCGTGGAGACC. It codes for CAWSVGQGIVET. The full CDR3 protein reads CAWSVGQGIVETQYF. Full variable domain (rest looked up from reference TRBV30 and TRBJ2-5): SQTIHQWPATLVQPVGSPLSLECTVEGTSNPNLYWYRQAAGRGLQLLFYSVGIGQISSEVPQNLSASRPQDRQFILSSKKLLLSDSGFYLCAWSVGQGIVETQYFGPGTRLLVL.